This T cell receptor (beta chain) was captured in a study of blood T cell repertoires in COVID-19. In the study overall: The United States, Italy and Spain provided the acute and convalescent COVID-19 samples. The analysed material was cDNA or gDNA that came from T cells, B-cell-depleted T cells, or PBMCs.

Using immunoSEQ multiplex PCR, the repertoire was profiled, and TCRdb retains in-frame clones only, with some absent. The sample records a few hundred thousand clones, 75% to 90% being singletons. CDR3 size: 17 residues. J was trimmed by 8 bases and V by 5 bases; bases with no gene match: 11. The germline V gene encodes CDR1 SGHRS and CDR2 YFSETQ. The specimen sequenced was peripheral blood. This receptor was obtained from a woman aged 45-59 years with COVID-19, enrolled during active disease. The V and J genes are TRBV5-1 and TRBJ2-2; 14 nucleotides agree with TRBD2. CDR3 loop: CASSSTPGTSGSGELFF. The DNA for the CDR3 is TGCGCCAGCAGTTCGACGCCCGGGACTAGCGGGAGTGGGGAGCTGTTTTTT.